This is a list of T cell receptor beta chains from one sample in a study of T cell responses to AZD1222 COVID-19 vaccine. Produced via immunoSEQ multiplex PCR; TCRdb's table is partial and in-frame only. The sample shows roughly 130,000 clones, less than 95% of them seen only once. The sample here was peripheral blood, taken 28 days after the second dose of the MenACWY control vaccine. These receptors came from an adult who received the MenACWY meningococcal vaccine as a control. CDR3s include the opening cysteine and the closing phenylalanine or tryptophan. A D gene is named only where the DNA matches it firmly. Expanded clones get a size class; other rows say once, few or many, or leave the size out.

few,TRBJ1-1,.,TRBV7-6,CASSLAGGGNTEAFF,TGTGCCAGCAGCTTAGCGGGGGGAGGGAACACTGAAGCTTTCTTT
once,TRBJ2-5,.,TRBV6-6,CASSPGIPETQYF,TGTGCCAGCAGTCCCGGTATACCGGAGACCCAGTACTTC
once,TRBJ2-7,.,TRBV11-3,CASSLAGSAYEQYF,TGTGCCAGCAGCTTAGCGGGGAGCGCTTACGAGCAGTACTTC
.,TRBJ2-3,.,TRBV7-7,CASSLGFASTDTQYF,TGTGCTAGCAGCTTAGGGTTTGCTAGCACAGATACGCAGTATTTT
.,TRBJ2-1,TRBD2,TRBV3-1/TRBV3-2,CASSQDGLAGGRNEQFF,TGTGCCAGCAGCCAAGATGGGCTAGCGGGGGGGCGCAATGAGCAGTTCTTC
.,TRBJ1-2,TRBD1,TRBV4-3,CASSQDRGLGYGYTF,TGCGCCAGCAGCCAAGACAGGGGGCTAGGTTATGGCTACACCTTC
.,TRBJ1-5,TRBD1,TRBV12-3/TRBV12-4,CASRFRGDQPQHF,TGTGCCAGCAGATTCAGGGGGGATCAGCCCCAGCATTTT
.,TRBJ1-6,TRBD1,TRBV25-1,CASNRGGDSPLHF,TGTGCCAGCAACAGGGGCGGGGATTCACCCCTCCACTTT
.,TRBJ1-5,.,TRBV2,CASSEVRDQPQHF,TGTGCCAGCAGTGAAGTAAGGGATCAGCCCCAGCATTTT
.,TRBJ2-1,TRBD2,TRBV7-9,CASSWTSGHGEQFF,TGTGCCAGCTCGTGGACTAGCGGACATGGTGAGCAGTTCTTC
.,TRBJ2-5,.,TRBV6-2/TRBV6-3,CASSSTGLGETQYF,TGTGCCAGCAGTTCTACGGGGTTGGGAGAGACCCAGTACTTC
.,TRBJ1-5,TRBD1,TRBV6-2/TRBV6-3,CASSYEPGQLGQPQHF,TGTGCCAGCAGTTACGAGCCGGGACAGCTCGGTCAGCCCCAGCATTTT
.,TRBJ2-1,.,TRBV7-9,CASSSSGGVNEQFF,TGTGCCAGCAGCTCGTCCGGAGGGGTCAATGAGCAGTTCTTC
.,TRBJ1-4,TRBD1,TRBV7-8,CASSTQGGSFTNEKLFF,TGTGCCAGCAGCACACAGGGGGGATCCTTTACTAATGAAAAACTGTTTTTT
.,TRBJ1-1,.,TRBV12-3/TRBV12-4,CASIGYGTEAFF,TGTGCCAGCATAGGGTACGGCACTGAAGCTTTCTTT
.,TRBJ2-7,.,TRBV11-2,CASSPDREDEQYF,TGTGCCAGCTCCCCGGATAGGGAGGACGAGCAGTACTTC
.,TRBJ2-7,.,TRBV27,CASSYSVRDHYEQYF,TGTGCCAGCAGTTATTCGGTACGGGACCACTACGAGCAGTACTTC
.,TRBJ1-5,.,TRBV2,CASSGTRLNQPQHF,TGTGCCAGCAGCGGCACCCGGCTCAATCAGCCCCAGCATTTT
.,TRBJ2-3,TRBD2,TRBV7-2,CASSLLLADLGTQYF,TGTGCCAGCAGCTTACTTCTAGCGGACCTAGGAACGCAGTATTTT
few,TRBJ1-5,TRBD1,TRBV19,CASRLIGTEGSQPQHF,TGTGCCAGTAGGTTGATTGGGACAGAGGGCAGTCAGCCCCAGCATTTT
.,TRBJ1-6,TRBD1,TRBV12-3/TRBV12-4,CASRPRDSSPLHF,TGTGCCAGCCGACCCCGGGACAGCTCACCCCTCCACTTT
.,TRBJ2-2,TRBD1,TRBV18,CASSPQTGINSGELFF,TGTGCCAGCTCACCACAGACAGGGATCAATTCCGGGGAGCTGTTTTTT
.,TRBJ1-6,TRBD1,TRBV28,CASSPPTGAVGSPLHF,TGTGCCAGCAGTCCCCCGACAGGGGCGGTTGGTTCACCCCTCCACTTT
.,TRBJ2-2,.,TRBV28,CASSRNRGVTGELFF,TGTGCCAGCAGTCGAAACCGAGGGGTCACCGGGGAGCTGTTTTTT
once,TRBJ1-5,TRBD1,TRBV10-2,CARGTGYSNQPQHF,TGCGCCAGGGGGACAGGCTATAGCAATCAGCCCCAGCATTTT
.,TRBJ2-3,TRBD1,TRBV24-1,CATGVRGDRGTDTQYF,TGTGCCACCGGAGTTCGAGGGGACAGGGGGACAGATACGCAGTATTTT
.,TRBJ2-7,.,TRBV29-1,CSVEVGQWQYF,TGCAGCGTTGAAGTTGGGCAGTGGCAGTACTTC
.,TRBJ2-3,TRBD1,TRBV24-1,CATRGQGPTDTQYF,TGTGCCACCAGAGGACAGGGGCCTACAGATACGCAGTATTTT
.,TRBJ2-5,TRBD2,TRBV3-1/TRBV3-2,CASSQSGGAYQYNF,TGTGCCAGCAGCCAAAGCGGGGGGGCTTACCAATATAACTTC
.,TRBJ2-5,.,TRBV6-5,CASSYSLGGTQYF,TGTGCCAGCAGTTACTCGCTCGGGGGGACCCAGTACTTC
.,TRBJ2-5,TRBD1,TRBV7-2,CASSKRTGGQETQYF,TGTGCCAGCAGCAAACGTACAGGGGGGCAAGAGACCCAGTACTTC
few,TRBJ2-2,TRBD1,TRBV9,CASSVAQQQGALNTGELFF,TGTGCCAGCAGCGTAGCCCAACAACAGGGGGCTCTGAACACCGGGGAGCTGTTTTTT
.,TRBJ1-5,.,TRBV19,CASTLTRNLNQPQHF,TGTGCCAGTACCCTGACACGGAACCTCAATCAGCCCCAGCATTTT
.,TRBJ2-5,.,TRBV5-1,CASSLAGSQETQYF,TGCGCCAGCAGCTTGGCGGGTTCCCAAGAGACCCAGTACTTC
once,TRBJ2-3,TRBD2,TRBV10-2,CASSDGLAGDTQYF,TGCGCCAGCAGTGACGGACTAGCGGGAGATACGCAGTATTTT
.,TRBJ2-5,.,TRBV15,CATSTLFPQETQYF,TGTGCCACCAGCACCTTATTTCCCCAAGAGACCCAGTACTTC
.,TRBJ2-7,.,TRBV9,CASSVTRGGREQYF,TGTGCCAGCAGCGTAACACGGGGCGGTCGCGAGCAGTACTTC
.,TRBJ2-1,TRBD2,TRBV15,CATSRDLAGEVEQFF,TGTGCCACCAGCAGAGATCTAGCGGGAGAGGTTGAGCAGTTCTTC
.,TRBJ1-1,.,TRBV7-9,CASSFSGLNTEAFF,TGTGCCAGCAGCTTCTCGGGGCTGAACACTGAAGCTTTCTTT
.,TRBJ2-2,TRBD2,TRBV10-1,CASSDGGRNTGELFF,TGCGCCAGCAGTGATGGCGGGAGGAACACCGGGGAGCTGTTTTTT
.,TRBJ2-1,TRBD2,TRBV7-6,CASSLSPARSAGGNYNEQFF,TGTGCCAGCAGCTTGTCCCCAGCTCGGTCTGCGGGGGGCAATTACAATGAGCAGTTCTTC
once,TRBJ2-7,TRBD1,TRBV10-2,CASKDRGASYEQYF,TGCGCCAGCAAGGACAGGGGCGCATCCTACGAGCAGTACTTC
.,TRBJ1-6,.,TRBV20-1,CSASIFAGHNSPLHF,TGCAGTGCTAGTATCTTTGCAGGCCATAATTCACCCCTCCACTTT
.,TRBJ2-3,TRBD1,TRBV9,CASSVFPGQGADTQYF,TGTGCCAGCAGCGTATTCCCGGGACAGGGGGCAGATACGCAGTATTTT
.,TRBJ1-1,.,TRBV7-9,CASSLGEAGDTEAFF,TGTGCCAGCAGCTTAGGGGAAGCTGGGGACACTGAAGCTTTCTTT
.,TRBJ2-2,.,TRBV5-1,CASSLIGLGAGELFF,TGCGCCAGCAGCTTGATAGGCTTGGGGGCCGGGGAGCTGTTTTTT
once,TRBJ1-5,.,TRBV5-8,CASSPYKKTDDQPQHF,TGTGCCAGCAGCCCGTACAAGAAGACAGACGATCAGCCCCAGCATTTT
.,TRBJ1-1,.,TRBV5-1,CASSWVKDTEAFF,TGCGCCAGCAGCTGGGTTAAGGACACTGAAGCTTTCTTT
.,TRBJ1-1,.,TRBV27,CASWGGPSNTEAFF,TGTGCCAGCTGGGGAGGGCCTTCCAACACTGAAGCTTTCTTT
.,TRBJ2-7,TRBD2,TRBV7-2,CASSTRTSGTYEQYF,TGTGCCAGCAGCACACGGACTAGCGGGACCTACGAGCAGTACTTC
.,TRBJ1-5,TRBD1,TRBV7-2,CASGGTESNQPQHF,TGTGCCAGCGGCGGGACAGAAAGCAATCAGCCCCAGCATTTT
.,TRBJ1-5,.,TRBV2,CASRDYGNQPQHF,TGTGCCAGCCGGGACTATGGCAATCAGCCCCAGCATTTT
.,TRBJ2-1,TRBD1,TRBV7-2,CASSSDRDNEQFF,TGTGCCAGCAGCTCGGACAGGGACAATGAGCAGTTCTTC
.,TRBJ2-7,TRBD2,TRBV9,CASSETGTSGHEQYF,TGTGCCAGCAGCGAAACCGGGACTAGCGGGCACGAGCAGTACTTC
.,TRBJ2-7,TRBD2,TRBV7-2,CASSSASGGSYEQYF,TGTGCCAGCAGCTCGGCTAGCGGGGGGTCCTACGAGCAGTACTTC
few,TRBJ2-5,.,TRBV6-5,CASRLGPKETQYF,TGTGCCAGCAGACTAGGGCCTAAAGAGACCCAGTACTTC